Reported below is one T cell receptor (beta chain). The data originate from a study of blood T cell repertoires in COVID-19. V was pared by 5 bases and J by 5 bases, with 8 bases of the junction left unmatched. This CDR3 contains 15 residues. Germline CDR1 reads SGHRS; CDR2 reads YFSETQ. The authors' processing: Nucleated cell number was recorded as an estimate derived from reference gene primer amplification. Repertoires were generated with immunoSEQ multiplex PCR, while TCRdb's copy carries only in-frame clones and drops some. For V, J and clone size, that table is used; D and trimming come from the DNA. Of 300,000 to 350,000 clones in the sample, about 90% were seen once. The study recruited people aged roughly 18 to 100 years across roughly 23 US areas.

The receptor was derived from a man aged 25-45 years who had recovered from COVID-19. V and J are TRBV5-1 and TRBJ1-2, with 11 positions matching TRBD1. Sequenced material: PBMCs or T cells enriched from blood (not recorded which). CDR3 in DNA: TGCGCCAGCAGGGAGTCGGGACAGGGGGAATATGGCTACACCTTC. Encoded protein: CASRESGQGEYGYTF.